This T cell receptor beta chain was profiled in a study of cytomegalovirus exposure and HLA in healthy donors. On this clone itself: Its target is not known.

60 Vbeta and 13 Jbeta primers were used in PCR. Method: immunoSEQ multiplex PCR; TCRdb's copy keeps in-frame clones and lacks some. Altogether under 200,000 clones are present, about three quarters being singletons, with the ten largest covering 2.6%. The study's findings and limits: Accounts indicate the classifier identified cytomegalovirus status with strong specificity and sensitivity. Further analysis, carried out later, found HLA-associated TCR beta chains more clonally expanded than equally common other chains.

The junction had 5 bases not matched to a gene; V was cut back by 6 bases and J by 7 bases. The CDR3 is 14 residues long. Germline assignment: CDR1 LNHDA and CDR2 SQIVND (reference sequence). The TCR was taken from a woman aged 40 to 50 in good health and CMV-seropositive. Sequenced material: PBMCs. This chain joins TRBV19 and TRBJ2-2, with TRBD1 matching 10 bases. The CDR3 DNA follows: TGTGCCAGTAGGTTGACAGGGGGCAACGGGGAGCTGTTTTTT. Amino acid sequence: CASRLTGGNGELFF. Drawing the rest from reference TRBV19 and TRBJ2-2, the complete variable domain is DGGITQSPKYLFRKEGQNVTLSCEQNLNHDAMYWYRQDPGQGLRLIYYSQIVNDFQKGDIAEGYSVSREKKESFPLTVTSAQKNPTAFYLCASRLTGGNGELFFGEGSRLTVL.